This record concerns one T cell receptor beta chain sequence. What it binds is unknown. The data derive from a study of CD8 T cells in Susac syndrome. An input of roughly 0.5 to 1 ug of RNA was subjected to reverse transcription using random hexamers. TCRdb analysed the immunoSEQ multiplex PCR reads with MiXCR anew, one entry per CDR3 protein. Counted here are approximately 100,000 distinct CDR3 sequences, 85% to 95% occurring once; the ten biggest clones make up about 0.11%. The sequenced target, TCR beta, came from blood CD8+ and CD4+ T cells. As controls, healthy donors matched for age and sex were used. While CD8+ and CD4+ T cells were isolated negatively, TEMRA cells were enriched by FACS. The CDR3 sequence is 12 residues long. Per the germline V gene, CDR1 is MDHEN and CDR2 is SYDVKM. Deletions cut 6 bases from V and 9 bases from J, with 12 bases between. Study results and caveats: In its TCR sequencing and HLA analysis, the study acknowledged that the number of individuals was relatively small.

V is TRBV28 and J is TRBJ1-5; TRBD1 might be the D (6 bases). The sample was CD8+ T cells from PBMCs. This sequence originates from a human donor in good health. The CDR3 DNA reads TGTGCCAGCAGGTCCAGGGGAGGGCCCCAGCATTTT. Translated: CASRSRGGPQHF.